This T cell receptor (beta chain) comes out of a study of cytomegalovirus exposure and HLA in healthy donors. Germline trimming cut 1 base from V and 3 bases from J; bases unmatched to any gene: 6. The CDR3 extends over 16 amino acids. The germline gives CDR1 SGHTA, CDR2 FQGNSA. The study ran its PCR with 60 Vbeta and 13 Jbeta primers. Assay used: immunoSEQ multiplex PCR; TCRdb lists only in-frame clones, some missing. This table has tens of thousands of clones, just under 80% appearing once. This clone was seen a handful of times. Its antigen is not known. Broader study findings: In a later analysis, donors in an Asian-associated ancestry cluster reportedly had fewer N-insertions in productive TCRs than the cohort mean. Excluded were some V segments that proved indistinguishable, including TRBV6-2 and TRBV6-3. Association with HLA alleles at 0.05 false discovery rate was found for about 17,000 TCR beta sequences in a later analysis.

What was sequenced was PBMCs. This clonotype was obtained from a woman in her forties in good health and CMV-seronegative. The chain carries TRBV7-2 and TRBJ2-3; 8 bases match TRBD1. The CDR3 protein is CASSLGQGARTDTQYF. The CDR3 bases are TGTGCCAGCAGCTTAGGTCAGGGGGCGCGGACAGATACGCAGTATTTT.